This record concerns one TCR beta chain sequence. This record comes from a study of blood T cell repertoires in COVID-19. Looking at the study overall: From T cells, B-cell-depleted T cells, or PBMCs came the material, which was cDNA or gDNA.

Recovered status in Cohort 3 required two negative PCRs, clearance, or symptom resolution. The CDR3 runs 16 residues. Germline loops: CDR1 MNHEY, CDR2 SMNVEV (reference sequence). V was pared by 2 bases and J by 9 bases, with 17 bases between. In the source study's methods: Counts of nucleated cells, estimated from reference gene primer amplification, were obtained. Clones were read by immunoSEQ multiplex PCR, and TCRdb kept only the in-frame ones, dropping some. That table gives V, J and clone size, and the DNA gave D and trimming. The sample lists 320,000 or so clones; roughly 87% were seen once. The sequencing sample was made of PBMCs or T cells enriched from blood (not recorded which). V is TRBV27 and J is TRBJ1-6; D is possibly TRBD1 (6 bases). The source is a young woman who had recovered from COVID-19. CDR3 in amino acids: CASSLRGAGRGSPLHF. CDR3 coding DNA: TGTGCCAGCAGTTTACGGGGGGCAGGGCGGGGTTCACCCCTCCACTTT.